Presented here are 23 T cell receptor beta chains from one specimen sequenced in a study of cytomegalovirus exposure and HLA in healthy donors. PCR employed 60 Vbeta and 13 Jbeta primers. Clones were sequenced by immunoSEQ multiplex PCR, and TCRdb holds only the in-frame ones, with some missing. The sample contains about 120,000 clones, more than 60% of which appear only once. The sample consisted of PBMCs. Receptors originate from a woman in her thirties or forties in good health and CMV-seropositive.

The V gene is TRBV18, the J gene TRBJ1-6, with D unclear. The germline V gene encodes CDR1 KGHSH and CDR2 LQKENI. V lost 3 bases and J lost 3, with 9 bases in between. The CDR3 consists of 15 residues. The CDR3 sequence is CASSPVEGYNSPLHF. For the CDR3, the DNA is TGTGCCAGCTCACCGGTGGAGGGCTATAATTCACCCCTCCACTTT.

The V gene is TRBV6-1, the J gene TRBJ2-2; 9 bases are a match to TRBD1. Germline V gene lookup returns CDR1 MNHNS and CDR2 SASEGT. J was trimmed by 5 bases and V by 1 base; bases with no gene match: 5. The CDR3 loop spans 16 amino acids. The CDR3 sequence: CASSEGDRGGTGELFF. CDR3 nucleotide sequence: TGTGCCAGCAGTGAAGGAGACAGGGGGGGGACCGGGGAGCTGTTTTTT.

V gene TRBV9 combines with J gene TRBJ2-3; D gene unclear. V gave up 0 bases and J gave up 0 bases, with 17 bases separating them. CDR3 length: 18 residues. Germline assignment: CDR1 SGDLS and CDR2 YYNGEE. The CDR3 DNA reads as TGTGCCAGCAGCGTAGCTACGGTGGGCGTTACTAGCACAGATACGCAGTATTTT. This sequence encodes CASSVATVGVTSTDTQYF. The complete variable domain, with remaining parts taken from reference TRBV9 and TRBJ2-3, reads DSGVTQTPKHLITATGQRVTLRCSPRSGDLSVYWYQQSLDQGLQFLIQYYNGEERAKGNILERFSAQQFPDLHSELNLSSLELGDSALYFCASSVATVGVTSTDTQYFGPGTRLTVL.

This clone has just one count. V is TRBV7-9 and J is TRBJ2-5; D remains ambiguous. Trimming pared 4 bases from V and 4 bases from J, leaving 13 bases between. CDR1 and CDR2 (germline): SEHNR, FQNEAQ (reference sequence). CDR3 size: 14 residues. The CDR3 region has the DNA TGTGCCAGCAGCTCTCGGGTTTCGTTAGAGACCCAGTACTTC. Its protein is CASSSRVSLETQYF.

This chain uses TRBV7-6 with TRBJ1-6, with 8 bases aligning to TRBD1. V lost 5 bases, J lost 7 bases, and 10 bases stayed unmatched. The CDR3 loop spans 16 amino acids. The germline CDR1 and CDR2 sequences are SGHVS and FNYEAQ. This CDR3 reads CASSAKDREGNSPLHF. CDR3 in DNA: TGTGCCAGCAGCGCTAAGGACAGGGAAGGAAATTCACCCCTCCACTTT.

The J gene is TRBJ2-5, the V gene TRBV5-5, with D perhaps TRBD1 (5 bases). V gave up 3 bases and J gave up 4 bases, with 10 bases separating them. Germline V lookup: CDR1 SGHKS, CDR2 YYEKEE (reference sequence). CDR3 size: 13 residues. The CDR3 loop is CASSSQGRETQYF. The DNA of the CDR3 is TGTGCCAGCAGCTCCCAGGGCCGAGAGACCCAGTACTTC.

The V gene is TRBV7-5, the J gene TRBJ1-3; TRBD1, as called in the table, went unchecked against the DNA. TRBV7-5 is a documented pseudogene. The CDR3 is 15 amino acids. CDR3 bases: TGTGCCAGAAGCCCACGACAGGGGCGAGGAAACACCATATATTTT. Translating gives CARSPRQGRGNTIYF.

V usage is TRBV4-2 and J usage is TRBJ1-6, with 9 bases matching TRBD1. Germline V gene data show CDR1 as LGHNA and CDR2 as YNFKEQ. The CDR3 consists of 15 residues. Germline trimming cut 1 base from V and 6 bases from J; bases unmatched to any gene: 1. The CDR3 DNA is TGTGCCAGCAGCCAAGCGACAGGGGGTAATTCACCCCTCCACTTT. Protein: CASSQATGGNSPLHF.

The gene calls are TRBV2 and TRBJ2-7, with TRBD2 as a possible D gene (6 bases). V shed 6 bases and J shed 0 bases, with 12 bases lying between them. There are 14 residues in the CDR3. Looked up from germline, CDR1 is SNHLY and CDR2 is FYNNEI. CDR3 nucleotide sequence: TGTGCCAGCAGGGGAGGCAGGAGCTCCTACGAGCAGTACTTC. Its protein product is CASRGGRSSYEQYF.

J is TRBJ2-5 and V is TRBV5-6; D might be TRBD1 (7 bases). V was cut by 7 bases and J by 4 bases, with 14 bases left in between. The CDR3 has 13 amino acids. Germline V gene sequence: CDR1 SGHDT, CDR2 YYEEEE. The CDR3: CASAPQGGETQYF. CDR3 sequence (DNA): TGTGCCAGCGCCCCCCAGGGGGGAGAGACCCAGTACTTC.

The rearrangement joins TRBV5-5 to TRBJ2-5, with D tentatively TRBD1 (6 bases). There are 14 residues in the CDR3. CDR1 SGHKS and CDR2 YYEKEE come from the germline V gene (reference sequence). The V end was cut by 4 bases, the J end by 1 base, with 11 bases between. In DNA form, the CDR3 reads TGTGCCAGCAGCCGATACAGGGTCCAAGAGACCCAGTACTTC. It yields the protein CASSRYRVQETQYF. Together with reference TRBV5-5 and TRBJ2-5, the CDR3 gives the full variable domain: DAGVTQSPTHLIKTRGQQVTLRCSPISGHKSVSWYQQVLGQGPQFIFQYYEKEERGRGNFPDRFSARQFPNYSSELNVNALLLGDSALYLCASSRYRVQETQYFGPGTRLLVL.

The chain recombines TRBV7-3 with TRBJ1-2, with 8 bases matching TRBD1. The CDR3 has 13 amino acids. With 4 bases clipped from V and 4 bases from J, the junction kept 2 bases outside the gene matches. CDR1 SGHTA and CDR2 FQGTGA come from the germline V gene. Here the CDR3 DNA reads TGTGCCAGCAGCTCAGGGGGCGGCTATGGCTACACCTTC. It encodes CASSSGGGYGYTF. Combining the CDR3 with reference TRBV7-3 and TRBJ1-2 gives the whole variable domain GAGVSQTPSNKVTEKGKYVELRCDPISGHTALYWYRQSLGQGPEFLIYFQGTGAADDSGLPNDRFFAVRPEGSVSTLKIQRTERGDSAVYLCASSSGGGYGYTFGSGTRLTVV.

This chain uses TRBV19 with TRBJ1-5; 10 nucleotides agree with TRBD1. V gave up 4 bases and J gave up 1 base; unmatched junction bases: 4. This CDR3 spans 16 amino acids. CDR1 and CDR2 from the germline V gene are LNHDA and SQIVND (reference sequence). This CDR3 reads CASSTKGQGSNQPQHF. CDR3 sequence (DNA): TGTGCCAGTAGTACTAAGGGACAGGGGAGCAATCAGCCCCAGCATTTT.

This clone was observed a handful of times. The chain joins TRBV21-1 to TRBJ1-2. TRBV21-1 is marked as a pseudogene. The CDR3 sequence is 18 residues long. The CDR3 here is CASSKVRLEGPGNYGYTF. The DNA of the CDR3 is TGTGCCAGCAGCAAAGTTAGGTTAGAAGGCCCCGGGAACTATGGCTACACCTTC.

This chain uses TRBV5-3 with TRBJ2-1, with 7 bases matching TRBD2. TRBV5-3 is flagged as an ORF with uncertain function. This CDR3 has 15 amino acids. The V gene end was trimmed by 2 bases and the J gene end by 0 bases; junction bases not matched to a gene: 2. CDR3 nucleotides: TGTGCCAGAAGCTTACTAGCGAGCTCCTACAATGAGCAGTTCTTC. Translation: CARSLLASSYNEQFF.

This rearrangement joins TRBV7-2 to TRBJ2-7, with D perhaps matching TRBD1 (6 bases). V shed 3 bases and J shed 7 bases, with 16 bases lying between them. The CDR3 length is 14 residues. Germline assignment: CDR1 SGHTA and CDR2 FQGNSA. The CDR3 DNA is TGTGCCAGCAGCTTTTTCCGGACAGCGGAAGAGCAGTACTTC. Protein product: CASSFFRTAEEQYF. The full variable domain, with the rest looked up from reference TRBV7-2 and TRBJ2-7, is GAGVSQSPSNKVTEKGKDVELRCDPISGHTALYWYRQSLGQGLEFLIYFQGNSAPDKSGLPSDRFSAERTGGSVSTLTIQRTQQEDSAVYLCASSFFRTAEEQYFGPGTRLTVT.

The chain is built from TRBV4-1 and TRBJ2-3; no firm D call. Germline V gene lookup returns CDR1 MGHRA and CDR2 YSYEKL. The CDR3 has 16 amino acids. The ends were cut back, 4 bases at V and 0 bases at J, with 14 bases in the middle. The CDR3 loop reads CASSPRVPPSTDTQYF. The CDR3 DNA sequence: TGCGCCAGCAGCCCCCGTGTCCCCCCTAGCACAGATACGCAGTATTTT.

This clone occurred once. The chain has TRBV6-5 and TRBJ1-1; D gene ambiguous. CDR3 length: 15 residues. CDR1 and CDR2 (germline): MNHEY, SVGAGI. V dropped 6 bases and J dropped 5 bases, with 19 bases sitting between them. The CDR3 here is CASSQTEDRRTEAFF. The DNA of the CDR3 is TGTGCCAGCAGCCAAACCGAGGATCGAAGGACTGAAGCTTTCTTT.

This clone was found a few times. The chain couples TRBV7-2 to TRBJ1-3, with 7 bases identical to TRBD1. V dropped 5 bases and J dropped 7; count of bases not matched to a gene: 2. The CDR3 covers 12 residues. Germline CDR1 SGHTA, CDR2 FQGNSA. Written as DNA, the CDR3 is TGTGCCAGCAGCACGACAGGGAACACCATATATTTT. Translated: CASSTTGNTIYF.

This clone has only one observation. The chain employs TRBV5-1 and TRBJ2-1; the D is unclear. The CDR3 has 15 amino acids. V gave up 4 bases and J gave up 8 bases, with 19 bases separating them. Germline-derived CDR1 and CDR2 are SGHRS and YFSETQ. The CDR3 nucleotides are TGCGCCAGCAGCCAAACCCACCCGACACCGGATGAGCAGTTCTTC. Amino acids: CASSQTHPTPDEQFF.

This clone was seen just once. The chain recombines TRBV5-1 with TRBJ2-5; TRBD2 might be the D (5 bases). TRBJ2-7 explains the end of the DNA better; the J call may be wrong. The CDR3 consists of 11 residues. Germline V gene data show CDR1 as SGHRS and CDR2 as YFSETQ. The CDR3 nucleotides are TGCGCCAGCAGCCGGGGTGGCGAGCAGTACTTC. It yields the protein CASSRGGEQYF.

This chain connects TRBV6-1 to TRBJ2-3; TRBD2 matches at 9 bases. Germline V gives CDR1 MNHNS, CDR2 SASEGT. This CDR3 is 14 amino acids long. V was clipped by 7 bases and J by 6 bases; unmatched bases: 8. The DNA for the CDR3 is TGTGCCAGCACAAGGCGGGGGGGCGGGGATACGCAGTATTTT. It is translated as CASTRRGGGDTQYF.

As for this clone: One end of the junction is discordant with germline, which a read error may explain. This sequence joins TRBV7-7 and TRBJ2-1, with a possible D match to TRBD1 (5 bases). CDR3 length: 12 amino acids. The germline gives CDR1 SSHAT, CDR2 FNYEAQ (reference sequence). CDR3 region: CASSSGFGEQFF. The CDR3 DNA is TGTGCTAGCAGCTCAGGGTTCGGTGAGCAGTTCTTC.